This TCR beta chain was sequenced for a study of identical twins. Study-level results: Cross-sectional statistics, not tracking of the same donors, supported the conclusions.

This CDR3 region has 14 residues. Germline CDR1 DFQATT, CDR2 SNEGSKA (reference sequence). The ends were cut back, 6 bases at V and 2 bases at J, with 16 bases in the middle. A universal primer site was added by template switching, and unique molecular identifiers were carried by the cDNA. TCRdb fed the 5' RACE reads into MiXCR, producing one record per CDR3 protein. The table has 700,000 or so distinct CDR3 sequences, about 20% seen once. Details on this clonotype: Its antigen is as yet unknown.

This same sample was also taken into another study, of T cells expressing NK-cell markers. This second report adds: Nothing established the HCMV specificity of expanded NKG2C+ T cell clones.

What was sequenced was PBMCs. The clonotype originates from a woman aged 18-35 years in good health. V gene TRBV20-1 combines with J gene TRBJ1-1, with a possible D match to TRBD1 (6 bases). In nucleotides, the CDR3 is TGCAGTGCGCCGGGACATCCCAGAAACACTGAAGCTTTCTTT. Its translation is CSAPGHPRNTEAFF.